This TCR beta chain comes out of a study of CD8+ T cells in alopecia areata. Findings of the study overall: Among the top 100, expanded CD8+ clones were significantly decreased by tofacitinib, as was scalp clonality. Affected lesional scalp, above all in alopecia totalis/universalis, was more clonal than normal scalp.

Worth noting for this clone: Its antigen is not known.

Sequencing templates came from extracted RNA that was reverse transcribed into cDNA. Measured with immunoSEQ multiplex PCR; TCRdb has only the in-frame clones, and not every one. This sample has more than 95,000 clones, with around 84% found just once. Indicated treatment: oral pan-JAK inhibitor, 5-10 mg twice daily. The CDR3 runs 16 residues. Germline V CDR1 and CDR2: LGHNA, YNFKEQ. Germline trimming cut 4 bases from V and 5 bases from J; bases unmatched to any gene: 8. The receptor was isolated from a human donor with alopecia areata. The sequences come from CD8+ T cells sorted from blood, collected between weeks 30 and 35, from a patient treated with tofacitinib. V is TRBV4-2 and J is TRBJ2-3; TRBD2 aligns across 11 bases. For the CDR3, the DNA is TGTGCCAGCAGCCCGAGTGCCCTAGCGGGGGGAGATACGCAGTATTTT. Amino acid sequence: CASSPSALAGGDTQYF.